One T cell receptor (beta chain) is described in this entry. The data originate from a study of T-cell memory formation after mild COVID-19. The germline gives CDR1 SGDLS, CDR2 YYNGEE. The CDR3 spans 15 residues. V lost 0 bases to trimming and J lost 5 bases; unmatched junction nucleotides: 6. TCRdb fed the 5' RACE reads into MiXCR, producing one record per CDR3 protein. The table lists approximately 150,000 distinct CDR3 sequences, about a fifth of them singletons. Source material: PBMCs or a T cell subset sorted from them (not recorded which). The receptor was isolated from an adult woman who had mild COVID-19 (a few samples of this study predate the infection). Cell type and time point are not known. The chain joins TRBV9 to TRBJ2-7, with 9 bases fitting TRBD2. Here the CDR3 reads CASSVDSGRGNEQYF. The CDR3 DNA reads TGTGCCAGCAGCGTAGATAGCGGGAGAGGAAACGAGCAGTACTTC. The variable domain in full, with the rest retrieved from reference TRBV9 and TRBJ2-7, is DSGVTQTPKHLITATGQRVTLRCSPRSGDLSVYWYQQSLDQGLQFLIQYYNGEERAKGNILERFSAQQFPDLHSELNLSSLELGDSALYFCASSVDSGRGNEQYFGPGTRLTVT.